The 6 T cell receptor beta chains below all came from one sample that was sequenced in a study of T cell responses to AZD1222 COVID-19 vaccine. Produced via immunoSEQ multiplex PCR; TCRdb's table is partial and in-frame only. Of 99,000 or so clones listed, about 93% are singletons. Sequenced material: peripheral blood, taken on day 0 of AZD1222 vaccination. Every receptor here comes from an adult in good health.

In its sample, this clone was seen once. The rearrangement links TRBV5-1 to TRBJ1-1; 7 bases map to TRBD1. CDR1 SGHRS and CDR2 YFSETQ come from the germline V gene. CDR3 length: 14 residues. The V gene end was trimmed by 3 bases and the J gene end by 3 bases; junction bases not matched to a gene: 5. The CDR3 DNA follows: TGCGCCAGCAGCTGGGGGGACAGAGACACTGAAGCTTTCTTT. Residues: CASSWGDRDTEAFF.

This clone is a singleton in its sample. The chain employs TRBV5-1 and TRBJ2-2; TRBD1 aligns across 8 bases. The germline V gene has CDR1 SGHRS and CDR2 YFSETQ. With V trimmed by 6 bases and J by 4 bases, 14 bases remained unmatched. The CDR3 is made up of 17 amino acids. DNA of the CDR3: TGCGCCAGCACCATGGGTCGGACAGGGCGCCTCACCGGGGAGCTGTTTTTT. It translates to CASTMGRTGRLTGELFF.

The chain uses TRBV28 and TRBJ1-2, with unresolved D. The CDR3 length is 13 residues. V was trimmed by 6 bases and J by 6 bases, leaving 14 bases between them. CDR1 and CDR2 (germline): MDHEN, SYDVKM. The CDR3 bases are TGTGCCAGCAGCCCTCGCCCATCGGATGGCTACACCTTC. Amino acids: CASSPRPSDGYTF.

About this clone itself: The sample holds other DNA sequences that translate to the same CDR3. The gene calls are TRBV19 and TRBJ2-3; the D is unclear. The ends were cut back, 3 bases at V and 0 bases at J, with 4 bases in the middle. The CDR3 totals 13 residues. Germline CDR1 reads LNHDA; CDR2 reads SQIVND (reference sequence). The CDR3 nucleotides are TGTGCCAGTAGTATTGGGAGCACAGATACGCAGTATTTT. This encodes CASSIGSTDTQYF.

The V call is TRBV28, the J call TRBJ2-1, with D perhaps TRBD2 (6 bases). Germline lookup yields CDR1 MDHEN and CDR2 SYDVKM. V was clipped by 2 bases and J by 5 bases, with 13 bases between them. This CDR3 spans 15 amino acids. CDR3 DNA: TGTGCCAGCAGTTTAGGGGGGAGAAGAAACAATGAGCAGTTCTTC. It yields the protein CASSLGGRRNNEQFF.

This clone was seen a single time. The chain carries TRBV30 and TRBJ2-7, with 14 bases fitting TRBD2. CDR3 length equals 19 residues. Germline V gene sequence: CDR1 GTSNPN, CDR2 SVGIG (reference sequence). The ends lost 2 bases at V and 2 bases at J; junction bases unmatched: 14. CDR3 in DNA: TGTGCCTGGAGTCCTACATGGGGGACTAGCGGGAGTAGGGCCTACGAGCAGTACTTC. Translation: CAWSPTWGTSGSRAYEQYF. The whole variable domain, filled in from reference TRBV30 and TRBJ2-7, reads SQTIHQWPATLVQPVGSPLSLECTVEGTSNPNLYWYRQAAGRGLQLLFYSVGIGQISSEVPQNLSASRPQDRQFILSSKKLLLSDSGFYLCAWSPTWGTSGSRAYEQYFGPGTRLTVT.